There are a few counts of the clone carrying this T cell receptor gamma chain. Its cognate antigen is unknown. This specimen comes from a study of Vδ1+ human thymocytes. Whole-study results and caveats: Unlike peripheral blood Vdelta1+ controls, thymic delta-chain sequences included roughly 18% Vdelta2 and few Vdelta3. Thymic TRG and TRD repertoires appeared highly polyclonal, with Gaussian CDR3 length distributions.

Germline V CDR1 and CDR2: GITISATS, ISYDGTV (reference sequence). The CDR3 sequence is 13 residues long. V trimming: 6 bases; J trimming: 0 bases; junction bases outside the gene matches: 5. Sequences come from RNA converted to cDNA by reverse transcription. CDR3 amplicons came from multiplex PCR with pooled V-gene forward and constant-region reverse primers. TCRdb ran CATT on the multiplex PCR reads. The table records 36,000 or so gamma-chain clones, around 20% of them present only once. The sample consisted of Vdelta1+ gamma-delta thymocytes from the thymus. Described subset: FACS-sorted CD3+ TCRalphabeta- TCRVdelta1+ TCRVdelta2- thymocytes. V and J are TRGV9 and TRGJ1 or TRGJ2. The TCR comes from a girl less than two years old who had congenital heart surgery. The DNA of the CDR3 is TGTGCCTTGTGGAGTTCGAATTATTATAAGAAACTCTTT. Translating it yields CALWSSNYYKKLF.